This T cell receptor (beta chain) stems from a study of blood T cells in healthy people across ages (dated by TCRdb to between 2014 and 2016). Regarding the study in general: In model experiments, template switching captured roughly one uniquely barcoded TCR beta cDNA molecule for every two T cells. To avoid experimental bias, donors of different ages were distributed randomly across sequencing lanes. Donors were grouped into four age groups: young (average approximately 16 years), middle-aged (about 40), aged (around 66) and long-lived (just over 80). Using deep sequencing normalized with unique cDNA molecular identifiers, the study measured how TCR beta repertoire diversity changes with age. For two donors (one aged 18 to 30 and one aged 80 or older), the study analyzed two additional independent replicas of 1 million unique cDNA reads from the same blood draw. Findings and caveats that apply to the study as a whole: There was a strong correlation between observed TCR beta diversity and the percentage of naive T cells measured by flow cytometry. The long-lived group showed more naive CD4+ T cells, fewer expanded clones and increased TCR diversity than the aged group, suggesting age selection. Total diversity estimates from one million sequenced T cells were considered lower bounds and underestimates. Because donor CMV infection status was unknown, age-related changes in expanded clonotypes were potentially confounded. Because profiling used bulk unsorted PBMCs, naive and antigen-experienced compartments could not be compared conclusively. Observed TCR beta diversity per million T cells fell roughly linearly with age, and a significant reduction was already apparent by age roughly 40.

Donors were 30 to 45 systemically healthy Caucasian individuals from Russia aged roughly 6 to 90 years. Ten milliliters of peripheral blood were collected from each donor into EDTA-treated Vacutainer tubes. PBMCs were isolated by Ficoll-Paque density-gradient centrifugation, with at least 7 million obtained per sample. Total RNA was extracted from PBMCs with Trizol reagent, with at least 6 micrograms obtained per sample. Naive CD45RAhigh/CD27high T cell percentages were measured by flow cytometry on a PBMC aliquot from every donor. The CDR3 covers 21 residues, taking in both the cysteine and the phenylalanine. Solely the CDR3 DNA is kept, with 63 bases framed from the first base. V loses 6 bases, J loses 4 bases, and the germline ends lie 35 bases apart. The germline V gene yields SNHLY for CDR1 and FYNNEI for CDR2. The library came from 5' RACE. The sample was run on an Illumina HiSeq 2500. A second PCR of roughly 7 to 11 cycles was performed with a sample-barcoded 5' primer and a J-beta primer mix. Each TCR beta cDNA molecule received a unique molecular identifier from a template-switch 5' adaptor carrying 12 random nucleotides. Each sample yielded at least 3 million CDR3-containing paired-end reads. First-strand cDNA synthesis was performed from all RNA using the Mint cDNA synthesis kit, with priming by a TRBC-specific oligonucleotide. Following uracil-DNA glycosylase treatment, a first 18-cycle PCR with universal primers M1SS and BC2_uni_R was performed on all cDNA. Turning to the authors' computational methods: Normalization of each sample was performed by random selection of 1 million high-quality reads, each carrying a distinct molecular identifier. Reads sharing molecular identifiers were discarded rather than binned into consensus sequences. CDR3 identification, clonotype clustering and error correction used MiTCR with a Q25 quality threshold and the strictest error-elimination algorithm. Lower-bound total TCR beta diversity was estimated with a nonparametric unseen species model using Euler transformation. TCRdb cleaned the public reads at Q25 with fastp, built clones with MiXCR and kept in-frame beta chains. When rows share a CDR3 protein, they turn into one entry using the most common DNA and genes. In this record, the V and J calls reflect TCRdb's handling and not the investigators' own analysis. For this sample there are around 1,100,000 distinct CDR3 sequences; roughly two fifths appear just once. The ten largest account for around 13% of the sample.

The table lists this clonotype with a few counts. What antigen it recognizes has not been identified. The input lacks base qualities; no much larger clone sits a single base away. The sequenced material came from blood. This sequence originates from a man aged 18-30 years in good health. This chain is built from TRBV2 and TRBJ2-3, and the D gene may be TRBD1, 6 bases matching. The CDR3 corresponds to CASRDTGLGANGSYGADTQYF. The nucleotides read TGTGCCAGCAGGGACACAGGGCTCGGGGCCAACGGGTCATATGGTGCAGATACGCAGTATTTT.